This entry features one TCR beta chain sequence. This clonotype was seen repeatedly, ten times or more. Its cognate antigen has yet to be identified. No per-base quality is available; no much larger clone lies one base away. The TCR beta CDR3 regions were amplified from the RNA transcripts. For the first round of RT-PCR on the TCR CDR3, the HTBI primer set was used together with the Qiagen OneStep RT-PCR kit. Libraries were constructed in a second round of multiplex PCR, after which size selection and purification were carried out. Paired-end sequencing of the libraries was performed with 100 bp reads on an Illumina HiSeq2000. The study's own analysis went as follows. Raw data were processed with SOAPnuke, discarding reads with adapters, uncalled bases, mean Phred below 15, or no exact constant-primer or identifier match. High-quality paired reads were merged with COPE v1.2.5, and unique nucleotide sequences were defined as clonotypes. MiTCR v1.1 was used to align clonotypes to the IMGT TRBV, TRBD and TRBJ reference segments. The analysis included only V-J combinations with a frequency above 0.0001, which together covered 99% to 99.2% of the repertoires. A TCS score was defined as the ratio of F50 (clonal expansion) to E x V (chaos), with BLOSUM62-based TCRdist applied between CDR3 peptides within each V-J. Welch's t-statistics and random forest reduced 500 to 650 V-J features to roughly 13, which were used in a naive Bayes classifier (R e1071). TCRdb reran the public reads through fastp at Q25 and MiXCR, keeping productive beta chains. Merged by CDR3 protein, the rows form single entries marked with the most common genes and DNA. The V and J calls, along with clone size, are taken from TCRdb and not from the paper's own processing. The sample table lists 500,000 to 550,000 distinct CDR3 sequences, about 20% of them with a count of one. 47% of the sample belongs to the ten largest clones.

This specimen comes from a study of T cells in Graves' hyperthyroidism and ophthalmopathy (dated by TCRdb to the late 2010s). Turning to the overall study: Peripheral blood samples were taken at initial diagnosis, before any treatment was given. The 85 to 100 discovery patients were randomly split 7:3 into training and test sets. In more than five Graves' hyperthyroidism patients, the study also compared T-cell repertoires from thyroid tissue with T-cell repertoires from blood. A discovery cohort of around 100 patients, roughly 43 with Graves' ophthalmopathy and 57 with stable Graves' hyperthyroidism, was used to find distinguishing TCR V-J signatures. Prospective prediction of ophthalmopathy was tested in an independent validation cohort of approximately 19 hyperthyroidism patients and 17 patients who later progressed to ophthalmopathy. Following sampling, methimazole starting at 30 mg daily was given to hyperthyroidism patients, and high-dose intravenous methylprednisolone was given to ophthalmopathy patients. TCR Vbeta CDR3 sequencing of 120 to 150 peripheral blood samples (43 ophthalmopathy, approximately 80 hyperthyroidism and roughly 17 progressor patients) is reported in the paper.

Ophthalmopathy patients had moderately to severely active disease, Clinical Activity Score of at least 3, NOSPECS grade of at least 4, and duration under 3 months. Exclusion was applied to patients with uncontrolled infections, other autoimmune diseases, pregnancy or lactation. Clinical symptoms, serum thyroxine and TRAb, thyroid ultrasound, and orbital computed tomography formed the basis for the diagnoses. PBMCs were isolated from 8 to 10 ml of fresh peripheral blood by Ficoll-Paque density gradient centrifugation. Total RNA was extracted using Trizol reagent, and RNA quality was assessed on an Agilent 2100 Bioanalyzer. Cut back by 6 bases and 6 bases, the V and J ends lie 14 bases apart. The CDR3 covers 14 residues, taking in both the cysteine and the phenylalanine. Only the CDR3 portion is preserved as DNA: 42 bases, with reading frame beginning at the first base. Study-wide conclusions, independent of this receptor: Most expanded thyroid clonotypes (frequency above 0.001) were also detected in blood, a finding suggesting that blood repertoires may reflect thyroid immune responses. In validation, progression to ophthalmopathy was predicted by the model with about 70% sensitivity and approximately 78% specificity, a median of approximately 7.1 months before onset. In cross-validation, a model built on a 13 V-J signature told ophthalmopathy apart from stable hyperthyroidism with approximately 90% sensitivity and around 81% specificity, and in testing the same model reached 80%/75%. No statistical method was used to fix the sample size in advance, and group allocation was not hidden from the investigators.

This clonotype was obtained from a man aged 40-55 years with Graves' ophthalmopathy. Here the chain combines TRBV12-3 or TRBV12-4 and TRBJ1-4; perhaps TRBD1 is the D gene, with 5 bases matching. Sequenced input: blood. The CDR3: CASRHRDGDEKLFF. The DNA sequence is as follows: TGTGCCAGCAGACACCGGGACGGGGATGAAAAACTGTTTTTT.